Listed below are T cell receptor beta chains from one sample, sequenced in a study of preoperative IRX-2 immunotherapy in early breast cancer. The protocol was immunoSEQ multiplex PCR, while the TCRdb copy is restricted to in-frame clones and leaves out a portion. This table has around 35,000 clones, 90% to 95% appearing once. Sampling took place from a patient treated with IRX-2 immunotherapy. These receptors all come from a human donor with breast cancer. Each CDR3 is given with its conserved first and last residue. D genes are given only for firm matches. Expanded clones are given a class, and other clones once, few, many or no size at all.

TRBJ2-7,-,TRBV9,once,TGTGCCAGCAGCCCCCACCCCTTCTCCTACGAGCAGTACTTC,CASSPHPFSYEQYF
TRBJ2-7,TRBD1,TRBV10-3,-,TGTGCCACCCGAAGCGATAAGGGACAGACCTACGAGCAGTACTTC,CATRSDKGQTYEQYF
TRBJ1-4,-,TRBV6-5,once,TGTGCCAGCAGCACAAATAGGAAGGGAGAAAAACTGTTTTTT,CASSTNRKGEKLFF
TRBJ1-2,-,TRBV18,-,TGTGCCAGCTCACCAAGCCCCAACTATGGCTACACCTTC,CASSPSPNYGYTF
TRBJ2-7,-,TRBV21-1,few,TGTGCCAGCAGCAAAGCGCTGGTGGAGGCTAGCGGGGGAGACTCCTACGAGCAGTACTTC,CASSKALVEASGGDSYEQYF
TRBJ2-5,-,TRBV4-3,-,TGCGCCAGCCGGATCCGGGACTCCGAAGAGACCCAGTACTTC,CASRIRDSEETQYF
TRBJ2-1,TRBD1,TRBV29-1,-,TGCAGCGTCGGGGGACAGGGACTTGAGGATGAGCAGTTCTTC,CSVGGQGLEDEQFF
TRBJ1-1,-,TRBV6-1,-,TGTGCCAGCAGTGAATGGGGGAGTGAAGCTTTCTTT,CASSEWGSEAFF
TRBJ1-4,TRBD1,TRBV19,once,TGTGCCAGTAGATTAGGGGACAGGTTTAATGAAAAACTGTTTTTT,CASRLGDRFNEKLFF
TRBJ2-3,TRBD2,TRBV5-1,-,TGCGCCAGCAGCTTGGCCGAGCGGGAGGGCAGAGATACGCAGTATTTT,CASSLAEREGRDTQYF
TRBJ2-7,TRBD2,TRBV4-1,-,TGCGCCAGCAGTCGACTAGCGGGAGCGGTATCCTACGAGCAGTACTTC,CASSRLAGAVSYEQYF
TRBJ2-7,-,TRBV19,-,TGTGCCAGTAGTGTAGACAAGCACCTCCCCGGCGAGCAGTACTTC,CASSVDKHLPGEQYF
TRBJ1-2,-,TRBV5-1,-,TGCGCCAGCAGCTCGGGACTGACTAACTATGGCTACACCTTC,CASSSGLTNYGYTF
TRBJ2-7,TRBD2,TRBV7-9,-,TGTGCCAGCAGCTTAGACTTTGGGACTAGCGGCTACGAGCAGTACTTC,CASSLDFGTSGYEQYF
TRBJ2-5,TRBD2,TRBV6-6,-,TGTGCCAGCAGTTACCAGCGGGGGCAAGAGACCCAGTACTTC,CASSYQRGQETQYF
TRBJ2-7,-,TRBV7-9,-,TGTGCCAGCAGCTTAGTCCTCTCGGAGCAGTACTTC,CASSLVLSEQYF